This paragraph covers one T cell receptor beta chain sequence. Profiled with immunoSEQ multiplex PCR; TCRdb holds only in-frame clones, not every one. The data show about 310,000 clones, with approximately 80% seen just once and 6.5% to 8.5% held by the top ten. The sample originates from a study of cytotoxic CD8 clonotypes in ibrutinib-treated CLL. About the research overall: Specimens for response were gathered following a median around a year of therapy, spanning 6 to 36.

The V and J ends lost 2 bases and 8 bases respectively, with 18 bases between them. This CDR3 comprises 15 residues. Germline V gene data show CDR1 as LNHDA and CDR2 as SQIVND (reference sequence). The receptor was derived from a human donor with chronic lymphocytic leukemia. The rearrangement links TRBV19 to TRBJ1-2; D not resolved. This specimen was PBMCs, taken before ibrutinib treatment. The chain's CDR3 is CASSIRYEDPSGYTF. CDR3 DNA: TGTGCCAGTAGTATAAGGTACGAAGACCCATCAGGCTACACCTTC.